This T cell receptor beta chain was documented in a study of human CD8 memory T cell subsets. Overall study findings and caveats: Estimation by Chao1 suggested that stem-like memory T cells had more diversity than did precursor exhausted T cells. Both stem-like memory T cells and precursor exhausted T cells showed comparably high diversity, which set them apart from effector memory cells.

It was UMI-labeled 5' RACE by which the TCR beta libraries were made. Authors' data handling: The number of functional CDR3 beta clonotypes in each TCR beta library ranged from about 2,800 to 18,000. TCRdb reprocessed the 5' RACE reads; each CDR3 protein has one entry and no DNA is given. Here the V and J calls rest on TCRdb's processing, not on the authors' analysis. The sample's table shows over 10,000 distinct CDR3 sequences. Notes on this clonotype: What it binds is not known.

The sequence was collected from a human donor in good health. Sequenced input: CD8+ T cells from PBMCs.

The CDR3 loop reads CASSLGTADTQYF. The genes are TRBV7-2 and TRBJ2-3. CDR1 is SGHTA, CDR2 FQGNSA, per germline. There are 13 residues in the CDR3.